The subject of this entry is one T cell receptor beta chain. Its target is unknown. Unmatched junction bases numbered 4, after V lost 5 bases and J lost 5 bases. The germline CDR1 and CDR2 sequences are MNHEY and SVGAGI. This CDR3 region has 13 residues. The data were taken from a study of PD-1 blockade in classical Hodgkin lymphoma. Study outcomes and limitations: What caused the repertoire differences, perhaps disease activity or prior therapy, remains undefined. At baseline, newly diagnosed patients reportedly showed less TCR diversity than healthy donors.

Time point: newly diagnosed, previously untreated cHL patient sample. Magnetic negative selection was used to purify CD4+ T cells from PBMCs that had been thawed. Comparison relied on PBMCs that came from newly diagnosed, untreated classical Hodgkin lymphoma. Only in-frame clones appear in the TCRdb table, and some are missing; sequencing was by immunoSEQ multiplex PCR. Among approximately 35,000 clones listed, about 89% were seen once. The sequence derives from a human donor with classical Hodgkin lymphoma. Material: CD4+ T cells from blood. The V and J genes are TRBV6-5 and TRBJ1-2; the match to TRBD1 covers 8 bases. The CDR3 DNA is TGTGCCAGCAGTCAGGGGGCAGGGTATGGCTACACCTTC. Translation gives CASSQGAGYGYTF.